Reported below is one T cell receptor (beta chain). Its specificity is not known. The data stem from a study of monozygotic twins with inflammatory bowel disease. Points from the study as a whole: Researchers report that IBD patients shared fewer clonotypes with others than healthy twins, especially amid disease activity. Patient-to-patient differences in immunosuppressive treatment may have added variability to the repertoires. It was in IBD patients that TCRbeta diversity (inverse Simpson) was lower than in healthy co-twins.

The CDR3 length is 16 residues. Germline V gene sequence: CDR1 DFQATT, CDR2 SNEGSKA (reference sequence). Each sample had eight separate cDNA synthesis reactions. TCRdb processed the 5' RACE reads again and assigns one entry to each CDR3 protein, with no DNA. The sample's table shows approximately 330,000 distinct CDR3 sequences. This clonotype was sampled from a human donor with ulcerative colitis or Crohn's disease, or a healthy co-twin of an affected twin (not recorded which). This chain uses TRBV20-1 with TRBJ1-2; the D call from TCRdb, TRBD1, cannot be confirmed without DNA. Sequenced sample: blood. The CDR3 reads CSARAPGWIRTRGYTF.